Following are 17 T cell receptor beta chains from one sample sequenced in a study of T cell clusters in autoimmune cytopenias. One tube held mixed TRB-A and TRB-B primer pools for touch-down PCR. TCRdb re-called the multiplex PCR reads; one entry per CDR3 protein, DNA not given. This table holds some 2,200 distinct CDR3 sequences. Each sample's input was approximately 0.25 ug genomic DNA, 30,000 to 45,000 genome equivalents. Sequencing was done on a sample of peripheral blood. The receptors were gathered from a human donor with an autoimmune cytopenia or autoimmune hepatitis (not recorded which).

This clonotype is medium-sized by frequency. The rearrangement uses TRBV6-4 and TRBJ1-3. CDR1 and CDR2 (germline): MRHNA, SNTAGT. This CDR3 has 15 amino acids. This chain's CDR3 is CASSDSTVTGNTIYF.

This clonotype is deemed medium-sized by its frequency. The V gene is TRBV28, the J gene TRBJ2-1; TCRdb outputs TRBD2, but without DNA this stays unchecked. Germline values: CDR1 MDHEN, CDR2 SYDVKM. The CDR3 length is 15 residues. CDR3 residues: CASSLFLANYNEQFF.

The rearrangement joins TRBV21-1 to TRBJ2-7; the TCRdb D gene call, TRBD1, has no DNA to confirm it. TRBV21-1 is deemed a pseudogene. There are 15 residues in the CDR3. CDR3 in amino acids: CASSDRDRRVYEQYF.

This clonotype is large by frequency. The chain couples TRBV5-6 to TRBJ2-3; TCRdb proposes TRBD2, but this gene call is untestable without DNA. CDR3 length: 18 amino acids. Per the germline V gene, CDR1 is SGHDT and CDR2 is YYEEEE. The CDR3 here is CASSPNVKQGALTDTQYF.

Considering frequency, this clonotype is large. The V and J genes are TRBV15 and TRBJ1-1; as DNA is missing, the TRBD1 call by TCRdb cannot be tested. CDR3 size: 13 residues. CDR1 and CDR2 from the germline V gene are LNHNV and YYDKDF (reference sequence). CDR3 sequence: CATSREQGTEAFF.

V is TRBV6-1 and J is TRBJ2-5; TCRdb outputs TRBD2, but without DNA this stays unchecked. The length of the CDR3 is 14 residues. In germline, CDR1 is MNHNS, CDR2 SASEGT. The CDR3: CASSFLAGEETQYF.

This sequence joins TRBV7-2 and TRBJ1-1. The CDR3 sequence is 15 residues long. Germline CDR1 and CDR2: SGHTA and FQGNSA. This CDR3 reads CASSLSPFMNTEAFF. The full variable domain, its missing parts supplied by reference TRBV7-2 and TRBJ1-1, is GAGVSQSPSNKVTEKGKDVELRCDPISGHTALYWYRQSLGQGLEFLIYFQGNSAPDKSGLPSDRFSAERTGGSVSTLTIQRTQQEDSAVYLCASSLSPFMNTEAFFGQGTRLTVV.

Judged by frequency, this clonotype is medium-sized. V is TRBV5-4 and J is TRBJ2-3; lacking DNA, the TRBD1 call made by TCRdb goes unchecked. The CDR3 is made up of 16 amino acids. CDR1 is SGHNT, CDR2 YYREEE, per germline (reference sequence). The CDR3 loop reads CASSLEARGKTDTQYF.

This clonotype is medium-sized by frequency. This chain links TRBV27 with TRBJ1-1. This CDR3 has 16 amino acids. Germline CDR1 is MNHEY and CDR2 is SMNVEV (reference sequence). The CDR3 spells CASSLGGYGMNTEAFF.

The gene calls are TRBV28 and TRBJ2-5; the TCRdb call, TRBD1, lacks DNA for checking. The CDR3 has 15 residues. Germline V lookup: CDR1 MDHEN, CDR2 SYDVKM. This chain's CDR3 is CASRPPGAKGGTQYF.

Its frequency marks this clonotype as medium-sized. The chain employs TRBV18 and TRBJ2-5. The CDR3 runs 12 residues. Germline CDR1 and CDR2: KGHSH and LQKENI. This CDR3 reads CASSSYSETQYF. The whole variable domain, filled in from reference TRBV18 and TRBJ2-5, reads NAGVMQNPRHLVRRRGQEARLRCSPMKGHSHVYWYRQLPEEGLKFMVYLQKENIIDESGMPKERFSAEFPKEGPSILRIQQVVRGDSAAYFCASSSYSETQYFGPGTRLLVL.

This clonotype shows up as medium-sized by frequency. V and J are TRBV6-5 and TRBJ1-1. CDR1 is MNHEY, CDR2 SVGAGI, per germline. The CDR3 consists of 11 residues. CDR3: CASRKNTEAFF.

This clonotype shows up as medium-sized by frequency. The chain recombines TRBV30 with TRBJ1-6; TCRdb proposes TRBD1, but this gene call is untestable without DNA. The germline CDR1 and CDR2 sequences are GTSNPN and SVGIG (reference sequence). The CDR3 is 17 amino acids. The CDR3 loop reads CAWSRQGTSSYNSPLHF.

By frequency, this clonotype is large. The chain recombines TRBV6-5 with TRBJ2-2; the D gene TCRdb calls, TRBD1, cannot be checked with no DNA. The CDR3 covers 15 residues. Germline-derived CDR1 and CDR2 are MNHEY and SVGAGI. CDR3 residues: CASRPGQGVTGELFF.

The chain combines TRBV4-3 with TRBJ2-3; TCRdb's D gene call, TRBD2, goes unchecked for lack of DNA. Germline V gene sequence: CDR1 LGHNA, CDR2 YSLEER. This CDR3 spans 17 amino acids. The CDR3 is CASSQGGAGGPTDTQYF.

In terms of frequency, this clonotype is medium-sized. The CDR3 here is CASSLRPGGTEAFF. The chain employs TRBV5-1 and TRBJ1-1; TCRdb's D call of TRBD1 is untestable without DNA. Germline V lookup: CDR1 SGHRS, CDR2 YFSETQ. The length of the CDR3 is 14 residues.

By frequency, this clonotype is medium-sized. This rearrangement joins TRBV4-3 to TRBJ2-1. The CDR3 length is 12 residues. Looked up from germline, CDR1 is LGHNA and CDR2 is YSLEER. CDR3 residues: CASSQDYNEQFF.